The rows below give T cell receptor beta chains drawn from one sample of a study of control samples from healthy donors and cancer patients. Using immunoSEQ multiplex PCR, the repertoire was profiled, and TCRdb retains in-frame clones only, with some absent. The sample lists roughly 130,000 clones, about 93% occurring once. The sequenced sample was blood. The receptors shown here come from a man aged 18 to 30 in good health. CDR3s include the opening cysteine and the closing phenylalanine or tryptophan. D genes are given only for firm matches. Clone size is not always given. Where it is, it says once, few, many or a class for expanded clones.

abundance: NA
d_gene: NA
v_gene: TRBV30
j_gene: TRBJ2-2
CDR3aa: CAWNGGKYANTGELFF
CDR3nt: TGTGCCTGGAACGGGGGAAAATACGCGAACACCGGGGAGCTGTTTTTT

abundance: NA
d_gene: NA
v_gene: TRBV4-1
j_gene: TRBJ2-1
CDR3aa: CASSRGASTEQFF
CDR3nt: TGCGCCAGCAGCCGAGGGGCTAGTACTGAGCAGTTCTTC

abundance: NA
d_gene: TRBD1
v_gene: TRBV4-2
j_gene: TRBJ2-7
CDR3aa: CASSQDTGQGLDEQYF
CDR3nt: TGTGCCAGCAGCCAAGATACGGGACAGGGTCTCGACGAGCAGTACTTC

abundance: once
d_gene: NA
v_gene: TRBV7-9
j_gene: TRBJ1-1
CDR3aa: CASSNSQAGMNTEAFF
CDR3nt: TGTGCCAGCAGCAACTCCCAGGCAGGGATGAACACTGAAGCTTTCTTT

abundance: NA
d_gene: TRBD1
v_gene: TRBV3-1/TRBV3-2
j_gene: TRBJ2-2
CDR3aa: CASSQADRTPLTTGELFF
CDR3nt: TGTGCCAGCAGCCAAGCGGACAGGACGCCGTTGACTACCGGGGAGCTGTTTTTT

abundance: NA
d_gene: TRBD2
v_gene: TRBV7-8
j_gene: TRBJ2-7
CDR3aa: CASSFSGGAYEQYF
CDR3nt: TGTGCCAGCAGCTTTAGCGGGGGGGCCTACGAGCAGTACTTC

abundance: NA
d_gene: NA
v_gene: TRBV11-2
j_gene: TRBJ1-3
CDR3aa: CATNGGGNTIYF
CDR3nt: TGTGCCACGAATGGAGGAGGAAACACCATATATTTT

abundance: NA
d_gene: NA
v_gene: TRBV24-1
j_gene: TRBJ2-3
CDR3aa: CATSDLGTGSTDTQYF
CDR3nt: TGTGCCACCAGTGATCTGGGCACTGGTAGCACAGATACGCAGTATTTT

abundance: NA
d_gene: TRBD1
v_gene: TRBV6-5
j_gene: TRBJ2-5
CDR3aa: CASRVLRGHETQYF
CDR3nt: TGTGCCAGCCGAGTATTAAGGGGGCACGAGACCCAGTACTTC

abundance: NA
d_gene: NA
v_gene: TRBV11-1
j_gene: TRBJ2-5
CDR3aa: CASSLQRGTQYF
CDR3nt: TGTGCCAGCAGCCTGCAGAGGGGGACCCAGTACTTC

abundance: NA
d_gene: NA
v_gene: TRBV5-5
j_gene: TRBJ2-3
CDR3aa: CASSFFGDNANTQYF
CDR3nt: TGTGCCAGCAGCTTTTTCGGCGATAACGCTAATACGCAGTATTTT

abundance: NA
d_gene: NA
v_gene: TRBV10-3
j_gene: TRBJ1-2
CDR3aa: CAISDGTDLGYTF
CDR3nt: TGTGCCATCAGTGACGGGACGGATCTCGGCTACACCTTC

abundance: NA
d_gene: NA
v_gene: TRBV6-5
j_gene: TRBJ1-6
CDR3aa: CASSYGRSSYNSPLHF
CDR3nt: TGTGCCAGCAGTTACGGCAGGAGCTCCTATAATTCACCCCTCCACTTT

abundance: NA
d_gene: NA
v_gene: TRBV6-6
j_gene: TRBJ1-1
CDR3aa: CASGREAFF
CDR3nt: TGTGCCAGCGGAAGAGAAGCTTTCTTT

abundance: NA
d_gene: NA
v_gene: TRBV2
j_gene: TRBJ2-5
CDR3aa: CASRGRVQETQYF
CDR3nt: TGTGCCAGCAGAGGCAGGGTCCAAGAGACCCAGTACTTC

abundance: NA
d_gene: NA
v_gene: TRBV9
j_gene: TRBJ1-6
CDR3aa: CASSVAMGPPQSPLHF
CDR3nt: TGTGCCAGCAGCGTAGCCATGGGGCCTCCCCAATCACCCCTCCACTTT

abundance: NA
d_gene: NA
v_gene: TRBV25-1
j_gene: TRBJ1-6
CDR3aa: CASSGYDRSSSPLHF
CDR3nt: TGTGCCAGCAGTGGGTATGACAGGTCAAGTTCACCCCTCCACTTT

abundance: NA
d_gene: NA
v_gene: TRBV24-1
j_gene: TRBJ1-2
CDR3aa: CATSDGTGVEDYGYTF
CDR3nt: TGTGCCACCAGTGACGGAACCGGGGTGGAAGACTATGGCTACACCTTC

abundance: NA
d_gene: TRBD2
v_gene: TRBV6-6
j_gene: TRBJ2-1
CDR3aa: CASSYRGGTYNEQFF
CDR3nt: TGTGCCAGCAGTTACAGGGGAGGGACCTACAATGAGCAGTTCTTC

abundance: once
d_gene: NA
v_gene: TRBV5-1
j_gene: TRBJ2-1
CDR3aa: CASSLGTHDNEQFF
CDR3nt: TGCGCCAGCAGCCTCGGGACCCACGACAATGAGCAGTTCTTC

abundance: once
d_gene: TRBD1
v_gene: TRBV30
j_gene: TRBJ2-7
CDR3aa: CAWSVGRGTYEQYF
CDR3nt: TGTGCCTGGAGTGTTGGCAGGGGGACGTACGAGCAGTACTTC

abundance: NA
d_gene: NA
v_gene: TRBV18
j_gene: TRBJ2-1
CDR3aa: CASSPQADYNEQFF
CDR3nt: TGTGCCAGCTCACCACAGGCGGATTACAATGAGCAGTTCTTC